This is a list of T cell receptor beta chains from one sample in a study of cytomegalovirus exposure and HLA in healthy donors. TCRdb keeps only in-frame clones here, not all; method: immunoSEQ multiplex PCR. The sample includes 65,000 to 90,000 clones, over 70% of them seen just once. The source material was PBMCs. Receptors were obtained from a man aged 35-49 years in good health and CMV-seronegative. Each CDR3 is given with its conserved first and last residue. The size of a clone is reported for some rows only, either as once, few or many, or as a class for expanded clones.

j_call | v_call | clone_size | cdr3_aa
TRBJ1-2 | TRBV14 | NA | CASGRQGAAGYTF
TRBJ2-7 | TRBV5-4 | NA | CASRPTSGGSYEQYF
NA | TRBV4-3 | NA | CASSQHPGQYEQYF
TRBJ2-3 | TRBV7-2 | few | CASSSWVTGATDTQYF
TRBJ1-2 | TRBV28 | NA | CASFRLGAGGYTF
TRBJ2-7 | TRBV27 | NA | CASSPYREKGEQYF
TRBJ2-2 | TRBV18 | few | CASSTGQSNTGELFF
TRBJ2-1 | TRBV6-6 | few | CASSFTGDLGYNEQFF
TRBJ1-2 | TRBV5-5 | NA | CASSQDYGTGGGYTF
TRBJ2-7 | TRBV9 | NA | CASSSQGNSYEQYF
TRBJ1-2 | TRBV5-4 | NA | CASRLASGGGFNYGYTF
TRBJ2-7 | TRBV29-1 | NA | CSVRESLLYEQYF
TRBJ2-2 | TRBV2 | NA | CASRYGLSTGELFF
TRBJ2-3 | TRBV18 | few | CASSPPGTSLSTDTQYF
TRBJ1-2 | TRBV30 | NA | CAWVEGVLLGGYTF
TRBJ2-7 | TRBV7-6 | NA | CASSLVDTLSYEQYF
TRBJ1-1 | TRBV27 | NA | CASSFGTGNTGKAFF
TRBJ1-1 | TRBV7-2 | few | CASRPIVGGHTEAFF
TRBJ2-7 | TRBV7-2 | NA | CASSFFLDLRGNEQYF
TRBJ1-1 | TRBV29-1 | NA | CSVRNRWNTEAFF
TRBJ2-2 | TRBV5-4 | NA | CASSLAAGGLGGELFF
TRBJ2-2 | TRBV6-6 | NA | CASSLTGVDGELFF
TRBJ2-7 | TRBV7-2 | once | CASSSYLGRRGEQYF
TRBJ1-1 | TRBV5-4 | NA | CASSSYRTGEAFF
TRBJ1-1 | TRBV9 | NA | CASSEGQGGFAEAFF
TRBJ2-1 | TRBV7-2 | NA | CASSMGLAGVSYNEQFF
TRBJ1-5 | TRBV6-1 | NA | CASSEQDGGYSNQPQHF
TRBJ1-4 | TRBV4-1 | NA | CASSRPEGATNEKLFF
TRBJ2-7 | TRBV27 | NA | CASSGIGTNYYEQYF
TRBJ2-3 | TRBV27 | NA | CASRQGTRGTDTQYF
TRBJ1-2 | TRBV19 | NA | CASSIGPRGNGYTF
TRBJ2-5 | TRBV30 | NA | CAWSEGASGGQETQYF
TRBJ2-1 | TRBV4-1 | few | CASSQYTSGGASYEQFF
TRBJ1-1 | TRBV28 | NA | CASSLWGSSRGTEAFF
TRBJ2-1 | TRBV10-2 | once | CASSVSGLNEQFF
TRBJ2-7 | TRBV9 | NA | CASSVGTGEGWQYF
TRBJ2-1 | TRBV7-7 | NA | CASSLAPILAPEYNEQFF
TRBJ1-4 | TRBV19 | once | CATRFDGKLFF
TRBJ1-6 | TRBV19 | few | CASPTGGSQSPLHF
TRBJ1-5 | TRBV20-1 | medium-sized | CSVRGNQPQHF
TRBJ2-1 | TRBV27 | NA | CASNPGSHNEQFF
TRBJ2-7 | TRBV7-6 | NA | CASSLLGQGYEQYF
TRBJ1-4 | TRBV6-4 | NA | CASSEGMGSEKLFF
TRBJ1-3 | TRBV7-2 | NA | CASSLVVTGNTIYF